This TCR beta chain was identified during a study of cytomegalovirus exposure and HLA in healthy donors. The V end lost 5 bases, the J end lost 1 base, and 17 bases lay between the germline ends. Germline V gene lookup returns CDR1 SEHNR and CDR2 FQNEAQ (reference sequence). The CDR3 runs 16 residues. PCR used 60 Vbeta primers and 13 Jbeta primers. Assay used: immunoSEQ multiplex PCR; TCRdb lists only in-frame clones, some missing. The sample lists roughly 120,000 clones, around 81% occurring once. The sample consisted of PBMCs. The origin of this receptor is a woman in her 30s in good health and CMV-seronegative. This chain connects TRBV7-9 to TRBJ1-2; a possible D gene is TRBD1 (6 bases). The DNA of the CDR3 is TGTGCCAGCAGCCCGCAAACAGGGTTTGGTAACTATGGCTACACCTTC. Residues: CASSPQTGFGNYGYTF.